This T cell receptor beta chain came from a study of identifying expanded T cells in peripheral blood. Healthy donors had no documented immune events, such as infections, while sampled. Using immunoSEQ multiplex PCR, the repertoire was profiled, and TCRdb retains in-frame clones only, with some absent. Of 80,000 to 95,000 clones in the sample, roughly 88% are singletons; the top ten hold 3% to 4%. The V end was cut by 4 bases, the J end by 8 bases, with 15 bases between. CDR1 is SGDLS, CDR2 YYNGEE, per germline. The CDR3 runs to 13 residues. General study findings and limits: About 1.2 clones differed between technical replicates, versus around 16 and 19 over time.

A word on this clone: Antigen unknown.

This chain links TRBV9 with TRBJ1-2; tentative D call: TRBD1 (6 bases). Sequences were obtained from blood. The receptor comes from a person aged 18 to 70 in good health. In DNA, the CDR3 is TGTGCCAGCAGCCTCGAGGGGGGTTGGGGCTACACCTTC. Amino acids: CASSLEGGWGYTF.